The following is a T cell receptor (beta chain) sequence with its context. The data are from a study of blood T cell repertoires in COVID-19. Study-wide context: Material from acute and convalescent COVID-19 was sourced from the United States, Italy and Spain. The analysed material was cDNA or gDNA that came from T cells, B-cell-depleted T cells, or PBMCs.

Assay: immunoSEQ multiplex PCR; the TCRdb copy retains only in-frame clones and omits some. The data show 120,000 to 150,000 clones, 70% to 90% seen once. V lost 3 bases to trimming and J lost 0 bases; unmatched junction nucleotides: 5. Germline V lookup: CDR1 SGDLS, CDR2 YYNGEE. The CDR3 runs to 15 residues. This chain connects TRBV9 to TRBJ1-2, with 7 bases identical to TRBD1. The sequenced sample consisted of peripheral blood. The TCR sequence derives from a human donor with acute or convalescent COVID-19. The donor label of this sample is uncertain. The CDR3 here is CASSADRETNYGYTF. For the CDR3, the DNA is TGTGCCAGCAGCGCTGACAGGGAAACTAACTATGGCTACACCTTC.